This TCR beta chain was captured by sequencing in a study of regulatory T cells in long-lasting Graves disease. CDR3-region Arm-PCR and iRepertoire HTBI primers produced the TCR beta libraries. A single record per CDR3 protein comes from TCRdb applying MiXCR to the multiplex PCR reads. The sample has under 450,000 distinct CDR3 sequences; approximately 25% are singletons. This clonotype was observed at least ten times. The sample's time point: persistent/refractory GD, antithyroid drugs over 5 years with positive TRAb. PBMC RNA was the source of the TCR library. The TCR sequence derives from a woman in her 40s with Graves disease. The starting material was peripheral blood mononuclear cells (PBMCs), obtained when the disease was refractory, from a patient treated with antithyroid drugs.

The CDR3 spells CASSLGTASSYEQYF. The CDR3 DNA follows: TGTGCCAGCAGCCTCGGGACGGCGAGCTCCTACGAGCAGTACTTC. The chain couples TRBV7-2 to TRBJ2-7; D tentatively reads TRBD1 or TRBD2 (5 bases each). The germline gives CDR1 SGHTA, CDR2 FQGNSA. The CDR3 consists of 15 residues. Trimming removed 5 bases from V and 0 bases from J, with 14 bases in between.